These T cell receptor beta chains were read from a single sample in a study of beta chain features in type 1 diabetes. Measured with immunoSEQ multiplex PCR; TCRdb has only the in-frame clones, and not every one. This table has hundreds of thousands of clones, roughly a sixth appearing once. Sequencing was done on a sample of naive CD4+ T cells from blood. The receptors stem from a man aged 18 to 30 in good health. Each CDR3 is given with its conserved first and last residue. A D gene is named only where the DNA matches it firmly. Rows may omit the clone size; those that give it use once, few, many or a size class.

D: -; V: TRBV7-2; J: TRBJ1-3; size: few; DNA: TGTGCCAGCAGCCCCAGGGGTGGTGGAAACACCATATATTTT; CDR3: CASSPRGGGNTIYF
D: TRBD2; V: TRBV10-3; J: TRBJ2-2; size: few; DNA: TGTGCCATCAGCGTTAGCGGGGTAAACACCGGGGAGCTGTTTTTT; CDR3: CAISVSGVNTGELFF
D: TRBD2; V: TRBV7-2; J: TRBJ2-5; size: -; DNA: TGTGCCAGCAGCTTAAGCTCCGGGAGGTCCCAAGAGACCCAGTACTTC; CDR3: CASSLSSGRSQETQYF
D: TRBD1; V: TRBV19; J: TRBJ1-2; size: -; DNA: TGTGCCAGTAGTACGGGACAGCGCAACTATGGCTACACCTTC; CDR3: CASSTGQRNYGYTF
D: TRBD2; V: TRBV5-1; J: TRBJ2-1; size: few; DNA: TGCGCCAGCAGCTCCCCGGGGGGCTCCTACAATGAGCAGTTCTTC; CDR3: CASSSPGGSYNEQFF
D: -; V: TRBV29-1; J: TRBJ2-7; size: -; DNA: TGCAGCGTTGAGTCCTGGCGGATTGGGGAACTGAGGAGCGAGCAGTACTTC; CDR3: CSVESWRIGELRSEQYF
D: TRBD1; V: TRBV7-3; J: TRBJ2-1; size: few; DNA: TGTGCCAGCAGCCCGGAATTCAGGGGGTGGTACAATGAGCAGTTCTTC; CDR3: CASSPEFRGWYNEQFF
D: TRBD2; V: TRBV7-2; J: TRBJ2-5; size: few; DNA: TGTGCCAGCAGCTTACAGACTAGCGGGGGCAGGGAGACCCAGTACTTC; CDR3: CASSLQTSGGRETQYF
D: -; V: TRBV5-1; J: TRBJ2-1; size: -; DNA: TGCGCCAGCAGCATATGGACTACCAAGGTCTACAATGAGCAGTTCTTC; CDR3: CASSIWTTKVYNEQFF
D: -; V: TRBV7-9; J: TRBJ1-5; size: -; DNA: TGTGCCAGCAGCTTGGATTTCCCGAATCAGCCCCAGCATTTT; CDR3: CASSLDFPNQPQHF
D: TRBD1; V: TRBV4-1; J: TRBJ1-5; size: few; DNA: TGCGCCAGCAGCCAACCAACAGGGGGGATAAGCAATCAGCCCCAGCATTTT; CDR3: CASSQPTGGISNQPQHF
D: TRBD2; V: TRBV28; J: TRBJ2-2; size: -; DNA: TGTGCCAGCAGGCGACTAGCGGGGGGCTACACCGGGGAGCTGTTTTTT; CDR3: CASRRLAGGYTGELFF
D: -; V: TRBV7-2; J: TRBJ2-3; size: few; DNA: TGTGCCAGCAGCCGCCTCCGGAGCACAGATACGCAGTATTTT; CDR3: CASSRLRSTDTQYF
D: -; V: TRBV14; J: TRBJ2-7; size: -; DNA: TGTGCCAGCAGCCAACGAGAGAGCTCCTACGAGCAGTACTTC; CDR3: CASSQRESSYEQYF
D: -; V: TRBV7-2; J: TRBJ1-3; size: few; DNA: TGTGCCAGCAGCTTACGTGAGGAAGGAAACACCATATATTTT; CDR3: CASSLREEGNTIYF
D: -; V: TRBV9; J: TRBJ2-1; size: few; DNA: TGTGCCAGCAGCGTAGGAGGAGGCTCTAGCTCCTACAATGAGCAGTTCTTC; CDR3: CASSVGGGSSSYNEQFF
D: -; V: TRBV18; J: TRBJ2-7; size: few; DNA: TGTGCCAGCTCACGAGGACATGGAAGCGGCAGCTCCTACGAGCAGTACTTC; CDR3: CASSRGHGSGSSYEQYF
D: TRBD2; V: TRBV5-4; J: TRBJ2-5; size: -; DNA: TGTGCCAGCAGCGGGGGACTAGCGACGGAGAAGACCCAGTACTTC; CDR3: CASSGGLATEKTQYF
D: -; V: TRBV19; J: TRBJ2-1; size: few; DNA: TGTGCCAGTTCGGGCAGGACGAATGAGCAGTTCTTC; CDR3: CASSGRTNEQFF
D: -; V: TRBV6-1; J: TRBJ1-2; size: -; DNA: TGTGCCAGCAAAGGACTTGGTACCAACTATGGCTACACCTTC; CDR3: CASKGLGTNYGYTF
D: TRBD1; V: TRBV6-1; J: TRBJ2-2; size: -; DNA: TGTGCCAGCAGGATACAGGGGTACACCGGGGAGCTGTTTTTT; CDR3: CASRIQGYTGELFF
D: TRBD1; V: TRBV2; J: TRBJ2-1; size: few; DNA: TGTGCCAGCAGACGGGACAGGGCCGCCTACAATGAGCAGTTCTTC; CDR3: CASRRDRAAYNEQFF
D: TRBD1; V: TRBV4-3; J: TRBJ1-1; size: few; DNA: TGCGCCAGCAGCCCTGGAGACAGGGGACTGCAGAACACTGAAGCTTTCTTT; CDR3: CASSPGDRGLQNTEAFF
D: -; V: TRBV9; J: TRBJ2-5; size: few; DNA: TGTGCCAGCAGCGTAGGGGCTGGGGGTGGCCAAGAGACCCAGTACTTC; CDR3: CASSVGAGGGQETQYF
D: TRBD1; V: TRBV5-6; J: TRBJ2-1; size: few; DNA: TGTGCCAGCAGCTTGGGACAGGGGATTGAGCAGTTCTTC; CDR3: CASSLGQGIEQFF
D: TRBD1; V: TRBV28; J: TRBJ1-1; size: -; DNA: TGTGCCAGCAGTTTGAAGGGGGCGATTACTGAAGCTTTCTTT; CDR3: CASSLKGAITEAFF
D: TRBD2; V: TRBV2; J: TRBJ2-3; size: -; DNA: TGTGCCAGTCCCAAGTCGGCGAATAGCGGGAGAGATACGCAGTATTTT; CDR3: CASPKSANSGRDTQYF
D: TRBD1; V: TRBV5-1; J: TRBJ2-1; size: few; DNA: TGCGCCAGCAGCTTCGCCACAGGGGTTTCCTACAATGAGCAGTTCTTC; CDR3: CASSFATGVSYNEQFF
D: -; V: TRBV23-1; J: TRBJ2-4; size: many; DNA: TGCGCCAGCAGTCTGGGTGGCAGAGCCAAAAACATTCAGTACTTC; CDR3: CASSLGGRAKNIQYF
D: -; V: TRBV4-2; J: TRBJ2-1; size: -; DNA: TGTGCCAGCAGCCAAGTGCGGCGGAGCTCCTACAATGAGCAGTTCTTC; CDR3: CASSQVRRSSYNEQFF
D: TRBD1; V: TRBV5-1; J: TRBJ1-6; size: -; DNA: TGCGCCAGCAGCTTGGTGACAGGGGTATTTTCACCCCTCCACTTT; CDR3: CASSLVTGVFSPLHF
D: -; V: TRBV6-1; J: TRBJ1-1; size: -; DNA: TGTGCCAGCAGTGGGTACACTGAAGCTTTCTTT; CDR3: CASSGYTEAFF